These T cell receptor beta chains were read from a single sample in a study of blood T cell repertoires in COVID-19. Assay: immunoSEQ multiplex PCR; the TCRdb copy retains only in-frame clones and omits some. The sample lists about 85,000 clones, around 90% occurring once. Sample: peripheral blood. These receptors were obtained from a man aged 55 to 69 with acute or convalescent COVID-19. Both conserved end residues are part of each CDR3. Fields, in order: J gene, clone size, D gene, V gene, CDR3 DNA, CDR3 protein. A D gene is named only where the DNA matches it firmly. Rows give clone size only sometimes, using once, few, many, or a class for an expanded clone.

j_gene: TRBJ1-5
abundance: -
d_gene: TRBD1
v_gene: TRBV2
CDR3nt: TGTGCCAGCCGATGGACAGGGGGTAATCAGCCCCAGCATTTT
CDR3aa: CASRWTGGNQPQHF

j_gene: TRBJ2-5
abundance: -
d_gene: TRBD2
v_gene: TRBV2
CDR3nt: TGTGCCAGCAGTGATCCCCGGACTAGCGGGGTGGAGACCCAGTACTTC
CDR3aa: CASSDPRTSGVETQYF

j_gene: TRBJ1-6
abundance: -
d_gene: TRBD1
v_gene: TRBV27
CDR3nt: TGTGCCAGCAGAGGGGGCGTCGGTAATTCACCCCTCCACTTT
CDR3aa: CASRGGVGNSPLHF

j_gene: TRBJ2-7
abundance: -
d_gene: TRBD2
v_gene: TRBV19
CDR3nt: TGTGCCAGTAGTAAGGAGGGGGGACTAGCGGGTGCCTCCTACGAGCAGTACTTC
CDR3aa: CASSKEGGLAGASYEQYF

j_gene: TRBJ1-1
abundance: -
d_gene: -
v_gene: TRBV4-3
CDR3nt: TGCGCCAGCAGCCTACAGGACAGGAACACTGAAGCTTTCTTT
CDR3aa: CASSLQDRNTEAFF

j_gene: TRBJ1-5
abundance: -
d_gene: TRBD1
v_gene: TRBV6-1
CDR3nt: TGTGCCAGCAGTGAAACCCCGGGGACAGCATATCAGCCCCAGCATTTT
CDR3aa: CASSETPGTAYQPQHF

j_gene: TRBJ1-1
abundance: -
d_gene: TRBD1
v_gene: TRBV6-2/TRBV6-3
CDR3nt: TGTGCCAGCAGTTACCCCGGGACAGGTCACGCTCGGACTGAAGCTTTCTTT
CDR3aa: CASSYPGTGHARTEAFF

j_gene: TRBJ1-6
abundance: once
d_gene: TRBD1
v_gene: TRBV7-2
CDR3nt: TGTGCCAGCAGCCCGAGCGGACAGGGGAGTAATTCACCCCTCCACTTT
CDR3aa: CASSPSGQGSNSPLHF

j_gene: TRBJ1-1
abundance: -
d_gene: -
v_gene: TRBV12-3/TRBV12-4
CDR3nt: TGTGCCAGCAGTGCTCTTTCGGGGTTAGCTTTCTTT
CDR3aa: CASSALSGLAFF

j_gene: TRBJ2-2
abundance: -
d_gene: -
v_gene: TRBV30
CDR3nt: TGTGCCTGGAGGATTTCAGGAAACACCGGGGAGCTGTTTTTT
CDR3aa: CAWRISGNTGELFF

j_gene: TRBJ2-5
abundance: -
d_gene: -
v_gene: TRBV7-7
CDR3nt: TGTGCCAGCAGCTTGGGGCGACTAGTCGAACAAGAGACCCAGTACTTC
CDR3aa: CASSLGRLVEQETQYF

j_gene: TRBJ2-5
abundance: -
d_gene: TRBD1
v_gene: TRBV29-1
CDR3nt: TGCAGCGTTGAGTTACAGGGGACATACCAAGAGACCCAGTACTTC
CDR3aa: CSVELQGTYQETQYF

j_gene: TRBJ1-1
abundance: -
d_gene: -
v_gene: TRBV5-4
CDR3nt: TGTGCCAGCGGCACGCTCGGGGTTGGTGGGGCTGAAGCTTTCTTT
CDR3aa: CASGTLGVGGAEAFF

j_gene: TRBJ1-5
abundance: -
d_gene: -
v_gene: TRBV9
CDR3nt: TGTGCCAGCAGCGTAACGGGGGACCAGCAGCCCCAGCATTTT
CDR3aa: CASSVTGDQQPQHF

j_gene: TRBJ2-3
abundance: -
d_gene: TRBD2
v_gene: TRBV13
CDR3nt: TGTGCCAGCAGCTCCCTGGCCCTTAGCGGGGGGCAAGACACAGATACGCAGTATTTT
CDR3aa: CASSSLALSGGQDTDTQYF

j_gene: TRBJ1-2
abundance: -
d_gene: TRBD1
v_gene: TRBV5-1
CDR3nt: TGCGCCAGCAGCCCGGGGACAGGGGACTACTATGGCTACACCTTC
CDR3aa: CASSPGTGDYYGYTF

j_gene: TRBJ2-3
abundance: -
d_gene: TRBD2
v_gene: TRBV5-1
CDR3nt: TGCGCCAGCAGCCCAATCCGGGGGGACACAGATACGCAGTATTTT
CDR3aa: CASSPIRGDTDTQYF

j_gene: TRBJ2-3
abundance: -
d_gene: TRBD1
v_gene: TRBV19
CDR3nt: TGTGCCAGTAGTATTTTGGACAGGGCAGATACGCAGTATTTT
CDR3aa: CASSILDRADTQYF

j_gene: TRBJ2-1
abundance: -
d_gene: TRBD2
v_gene: TRBV7-6
CDR3nt: TGTGCCAGCAGCTCTGGACTAGCGGGGGGGGGAGAGCAGTTCTTC
CDR3aa: CASSSGLAGGGEQFF

j_gene: TRBJ2-3
abundance: -
d_gene: TRBD2
v_gene: TRBV5-1
CDR3nt: TGCGCCAGCAGCTTGGCCCCAGGACTAGCGGGGGGGCGGGCCACAGATACGCAGTATTTT
CDR3aa: CASSLAPGLAGGRATDTQYF

j_gene: TRBJ2-1
abundance: -
d_gene: TRBD2
v_gene: TRBV7-8
CDR3nt: TGTGCCAGCAGCCTTCCGGGGCGGGGGGACTACAATGAGCAGTTCTTC
CDR3aa: CASSLPGRGDYNEQFF

j_gene: TRBJ1-2
abundance: few
d_gene: TRBD1
v_gene: TRBV6-6
CDR3nt: TGTGCCAGCAGTACAGGGGTGGGGTATGGCTACACCTTC
CDR3aa: CASSTGVGYGYTF

j_gene: TRBJ1-6
abundance: -
d_gene: TRBD1
v_gene: TRBV5-1
CDR3nt: TGCGCCAGCAGCCCACAGGGGGCTTATAATTCACCCCTCCACTTT
CDR3aa: CASSPQGAYNSPLHF

j_gene: TRBJ1-5
abundance: -
d_gene: TRBD1
v_gene: TRBV2
CDR3nt: TGTGCCAGCAGTGAAGACAGGGGTGGCAATCAGCCCCAGCATTTT
CDR3aa: CASSEDRGGNQPQHF

j_gene: TRBJ2-1
abundance: -
d_gene: TRBD2
v_gene: TRBV11-2
CDR3nt: TGTGCCAGCAGCTTTGGGACTAGCGGGGGGGACTCCTACAATGAGCAGTTCTTC
CDR3aa: CASSFGTSGGDSYNEQFF

j_gene: TRBJ2-5
abundance: -
d_gene: -
v_gene: TRBV6-5
CDR3nt: TGTGCCAGCATGTCTAGCGCCGAGACCCAGTACTTC
CDR3aa: CASMSSAETQYF

j_gene: TRBJ2-5
abundance: -
d_gene: TRBD1
v_gene: TRBV2
CDR3nt: TGTGCCAGCAGCGTAGACAGGGTCGAAGGGGCCCAGTACTTC
CDR3aa: CASSVDRVEGAQYF

j_gene: TRBJ1-2
abundance: few
d_gene: -
v_gene: TRBV4-2
CDR3nt: TGTGCCAGCAGCCCAGCCCCTTCGGGGGATTATGGCTACACCTTC
CDR3aa: CASSPAPSGDYGYTF

j_gene: TRBJ1-5
abundance: -
d_gene: -
v_gene: TRBV30
CDR3nt: TGTGCCTGGAGTCTGAGCTATAATCAGCCCCAGCATTTT
CDR3aa: CAWSLSYNQPQHF

j_gene: TRBJ1-4
abundance: -
d_gene: TRBD1
v_gene: TRBV7-9
CDR3nt: TGTGCCAGCAGCACTTACAGGGGGCGCGGTGAAAAACTGTTTTTT
CDR3aa: CASSTYRGRGEKLFF

j_gene: TRBJ2-3
abundance: -
d_gene: TRBD1
v_gene: TRBV9
CDR3nt: TGTGCCAGCAGCGTAGAGGGACAGGTGGCAGATACGCAGTATTTT
CDR3aa: CASSVEGQVADTQYF

j_gene: TRBJ2-2
abundance: -
d_gene: -
v_gene: TRBV14
CDR3nt: TGTGCCAGCAGCCTGGCAGCGGGCACCGGGGAGCTGTTTTTT
CDR3aa: CASSLAAGTGELFF

j_gene: TRBJ2-3
abundance: -
d_gene: TRBD2
v_gene: TRBV3-1/TRBV3-2
CDR3nt: TGTGCCAGCAGCCAAGTATTCGGCGGGGGGACCACAGATACGCAGTATTTT
CDR3aa: CASSQVFGGGTTDTQYF

j_gene: TRBJ2-2
abundance: -
d_gene: -
v_gene: TRBV30
CDR3nt: TGTGCCTGGAGCCTGGGGGAGGGGGTTATCACCGGGGAGCTGTTTTTT
CDR3aa: CAWSLGEGVITGELFF

j_gene: TRBJ1-6
abundance: -
d_gene: -
v_gene: TRBV7-2
CDR3nt: TGTGCCAGCAGCTTAGCCACCCCAGCGGGGGGCAATTCACCCCTCCACTTT
CDR3aa: CASSLATPAGGNSPLHF

j_gene: TRBJ1-2
abundance: -
d_gene: -
v_gene: TRBV5-6
CDR3nt: TGTGCCAGCAGCTTGGGAGTCGTTGTGCGACTCACCTTC
CDR3aa: CASSLGVVVRLTF

j_gene: TRBJ2-2
abundance: -
d_gene: -
v_gene: TRBV5-6
CDR3nt: TGTGCCAGCAGCTTGGCTGGCAGGGTGTTGCCCGGGGAGCTGTTTTTT
CDR3aa: CASSLAGRVLPGELFF

j_gene: TRBJ1-4
abundance: -
d_gene: -
v_gene: TRBV30
CDR3nt: TGTGCCTGGAATACGCAGCGTGCACGAAATGAAAAACTGTTTTTT
CDR3aa: CAWNTQRARNEKLFF

j_gene: TRBJ1-5
abundance: once
d_gene: TRBD1
v_gene: TRBV5-6
CDR3nt: TGTGCCAGCAGCTCGACAGGGGTTTATCAGCCCCAGCATTTT
CDR3aa: CASSSTGVYQPQHF